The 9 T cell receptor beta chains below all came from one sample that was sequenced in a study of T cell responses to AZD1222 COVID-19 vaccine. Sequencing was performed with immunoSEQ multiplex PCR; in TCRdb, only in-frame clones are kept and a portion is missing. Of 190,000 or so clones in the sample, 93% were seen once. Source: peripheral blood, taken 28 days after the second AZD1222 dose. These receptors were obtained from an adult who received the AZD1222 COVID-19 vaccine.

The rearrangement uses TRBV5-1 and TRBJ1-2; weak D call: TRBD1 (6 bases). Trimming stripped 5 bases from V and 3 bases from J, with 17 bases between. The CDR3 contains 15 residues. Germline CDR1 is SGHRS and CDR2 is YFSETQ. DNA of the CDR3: TGCGCCAGCAGATCGACAGGCGGGGACTACTATGGCTACACCTTC. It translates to CASRSTGGDYYGYTF.

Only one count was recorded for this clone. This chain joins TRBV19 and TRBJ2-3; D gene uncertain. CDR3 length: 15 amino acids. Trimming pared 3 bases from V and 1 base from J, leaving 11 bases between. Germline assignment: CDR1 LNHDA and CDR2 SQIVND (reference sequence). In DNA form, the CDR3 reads TGTGCCAGTAGTATTATTGGCGGTCGCACAGATACGCAGTATTTT. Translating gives CASSIIGGRTDTQYF. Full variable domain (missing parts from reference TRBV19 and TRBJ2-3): DGGITQSPKYLFRKEGQNVTLSCEQNLNHDAMYWYRQDPGQGLRLIYYSQIVNDFQKGDIAEGYSVSREKKESFPLTVTSAQKNPTAFYLCASSIIGGRTDTQYFGPGTRLTVL.

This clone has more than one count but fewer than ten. The CDR3: CASSQEERITYGYTF. CDR3 bases: TGCGCCAGCAGCCAAGAAGAGCGCATAACCTATGGCTACACCTTC. This chain links TRBV4-1 with TRBJ1-2, with D unresolved. CDR3 length equals 15 residues. V was cut by 0 bases and J by 4 bases, with 12 bases left in between. Germline V gene sequence: CDR1 MGHRA, CDR2 YSYEKL.

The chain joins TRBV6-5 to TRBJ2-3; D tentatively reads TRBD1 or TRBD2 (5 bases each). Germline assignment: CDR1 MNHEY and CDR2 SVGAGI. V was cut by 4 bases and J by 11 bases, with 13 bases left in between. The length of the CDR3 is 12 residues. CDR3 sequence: CASSSWDLGQYF. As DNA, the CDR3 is TGTGCCAGCAGTTCTTGGGACCTGGGGCAGTATTTT.

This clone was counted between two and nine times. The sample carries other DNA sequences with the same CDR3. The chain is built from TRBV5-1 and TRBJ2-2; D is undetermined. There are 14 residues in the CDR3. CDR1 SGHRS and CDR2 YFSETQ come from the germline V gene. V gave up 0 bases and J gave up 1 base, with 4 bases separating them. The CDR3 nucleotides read TGCGCCAGCAGCTTGGGGCAGAACACCGGGGAGCTGTTTTTT. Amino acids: CASSLGQNTGELFF.

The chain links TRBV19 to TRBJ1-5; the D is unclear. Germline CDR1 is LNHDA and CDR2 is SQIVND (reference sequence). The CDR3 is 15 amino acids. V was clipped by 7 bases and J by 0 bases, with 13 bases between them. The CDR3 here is CASTRRSYSNQPQHF. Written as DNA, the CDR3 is TGTGCCAGTACCCGAAGGTCCTATAGCAATCAGCCCCAGCATTTT.

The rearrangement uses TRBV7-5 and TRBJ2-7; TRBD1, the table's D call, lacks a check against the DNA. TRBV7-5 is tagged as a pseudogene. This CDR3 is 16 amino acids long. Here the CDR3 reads CVRSQDQGWGPYEQYF. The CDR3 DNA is TGTGTCAGAAGCCAAGATCAGGGGTGGGGTCCCTACGAGCAGTACTTC.

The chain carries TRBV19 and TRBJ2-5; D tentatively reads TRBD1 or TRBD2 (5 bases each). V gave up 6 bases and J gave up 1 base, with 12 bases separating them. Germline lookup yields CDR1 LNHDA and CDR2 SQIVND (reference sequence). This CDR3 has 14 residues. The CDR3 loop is CASSLPGAQETQYF. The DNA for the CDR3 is TGTGCCAGTAGCCTCCCCGGGGCCCAAGAGACCCAGTACTTC.

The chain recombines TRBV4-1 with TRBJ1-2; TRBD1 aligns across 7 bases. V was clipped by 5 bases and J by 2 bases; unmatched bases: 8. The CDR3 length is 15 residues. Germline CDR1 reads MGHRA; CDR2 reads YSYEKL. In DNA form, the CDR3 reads TGCGCCAGCAGCTCAGTACAAGGGGGCAACTATGGCTACACCTTC. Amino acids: CASSSVQGGNYGYTF.